The 15 T cell receptor beta chains reported below all come from one sample, sequenced in a study of blood T cell repertoires in COVID-19. The table came from immunoSEQ multiplex PCR; TCRdb's copy has only in-frame clones and leaves some out. There are over 200,000 clones in the sample; about nine tenths occur only once, and approximately 1.2% lies in the top ten. What was sequenced was PBMCs or T cells enriched from blood (not recorded which). The receptors come from a human donor in a cohort exposed to, infected with or recovered from COVID-19 (not recorded which). The donor label of this sample is uncertain.

The rearrangement uses TRBV6-4 and TRBJ1-5; possibly TRBD1 for D (5 bases). Germline CDR1 is MRHNA and CDR2 is SNTAGT. V gave up 11 bases and J gave up 4 bases, with 9 bases separating them. CDR3 size: 11 residues. The CDR3 nucleotides are TGTGCCGGGGGGGGGAATCAGCCCCAGCATTTT. It codes for CAGGGNQPQHF.

The chain is built from TRBV27 and TRBJ1-2; possible D gene TRBD1, 6 bases. Germline V gene data show CDR1 as MNHEY and CDR2 as SMNVEV (reference sequence). The V end was cut by 6 bases, the J end by 4 bases, with 12 bases between. The CDR3 is 13 amino acids. DNA for the CDR3: TGTGCCAGCAGCCAGGACAGCATCTATGGCTACACCTTC. Protein sequence: CASSQDSIYGYTF.

The J gene is TRBJ1-5, the V gene TRBV12-3 or TRBV12-4; TRBD1 aligns across 7 bases. The V gene end was trimmed by 6 bases and the J gene end by 6 bases; junction bases not matched to a gene: 5. The CDR3 consists of 13 residues. CDR3 sequence: CASSPRGTQPQHF. Here the CDR3 DNA reads TGTGCCAGCAGCCCCAGGGGGACTCAGCCCCAGCATTTT.

The genes are TRBV19 and TRBJ2-3; D is uncertain. The CDR3 consists of 16 residues. Trimming removed 4 bases at V and 0 bases at J, with 14 bases between. CDR1 is LNHDA, CDR2 SQIVND, per germline (reference sequence). The CDR3 protein is CASSSGSIHSTDTQYF. In nucleotides, the CDR3 is TGTGCCAGTAGTAGCGGAAGTATTCATAGCACAGATACGCAGTATTTT.

The CDR3 DNA follows: TGCAGCGTTGACAGGCAGGGGTGGAACTACAATGAGCAGTTCTTC. Its translation: CSVDRQGWNYNEQFF. The chain is built from TRBV29-1 and TRBJ2-1, with a weak D call TRBD1 (6 bases). There are 15 residues in the CDR3. Trimming left V 3 bases short and J 3 bases short, with 15 bases between. Germline V gene data show CDR1 as SQVTM and CDR2 as ANQGSEA.

This chain connects TRBV5-1 to TRBJ2-7, with D uncertain. The germline gives CDR1 SGHRS, CDR2 YFSETQ. The CDR3 extends over 13 amino acids. V was shortened by 4 bases and J by 3 bases, with 11 bases between the two germline ends. CDR3 nucleotides: TGCGCCAGCAGCCTCGACAATGACTACGAGCAGTACTTC. Translation: CASSLDNDYEQYF.

This rearrangement joins TRBV6-1 to TRBJ1-1; no definite D call. Germline assignment: CDR1 MNHNS and CDR2 SASEGT. The V end lost 3 bases, the J end lost 1 base, and 9 bases lay between the germline ends. The length of the CDR3 is 14 residues. The CDR3, as DNA: TGTGCCAGCAGTGACCGTGCGGGGAACACTGAAGCTTTCTTT. Its protein product is CASSDRAGNTEAFF.

V usage is TRBV5-1 and J usage is TRBJ2-5, with D hard to call. Trimming stripped 2 bases from V and 1 base from J, with 6 bases between. Germline values: CDR1 SGHRS, CDR2 YFSETQ. The CDR3 loop spans 13 amino acids. DNA of the CDR3: TGCGCCAGCAGCTTCAAATTCCAAGAGACCCAGTACTTC. Its translation: CASSFKFQETQYF.

The chain couples TRBV5-1 to TRBJ1-2; D perhaps matches TRBD1 (5 bases). V was pared by 4 bases and J by 0 bases, with 16 bases between. Germline CDR1 is SGHRS and CDR2 is YFSETQ. CDR3 size: 16 residues. CDR3 nucleotides: TGCGCCAGCAGCCCGGGACTGACGCCAGCTAACTATGGCTACACCTTC. It codes for CASSPGLTPANYGYTF.

V usage is TRBV11-2 and J usage is TRBJ1-1, with TRBD1 matching over 7 bases. The CDR3 runs 16 residues. With 1 base clipped from V and 4 bases from J, the junction kept 9 bases outside the gene matches. Germline CDR1 is SGHAT and CDR2 is FQNNGV. CDR3 bases: TGTGCCAGCAGCTTAGCACAGGGGAAGGGGAGCACTGAAGCTTTCTTT. It yields the protein CASSLAQGKGSTEAFF. The variable domain in full, with the rest retrieved from reference TRBV11-2 and TRBJ1-1, is EAGVAQSPRYKIIEKRQSVAFWCNPISGHATLYWYQQILGQGPKLLIQFQNNGVVDDSQLPKDRFSAERLKGVDSTLKIQPAKLEDSAVYLCASSLAQGKGSTEAFFGQGTRLTVV.

This clone was seen only a few times. This sequence joins TRBV2 and TRBJ1-4, with 7 nucleotides matching TRBD1. The CDR3 has 16 residues. Germline CDR1 SNHLY, CDR2 FYNNEI. Germline trimming cut 6 bases from V and 0 bases from J; bases unmatched to any gene: 7. This chain's CDR3 is CASSRDSGSTNEKLFF. For the CDR3, the DNA is TGTGCCAGCAGCCGGGACAGTGGATCAACTAATGAAAAACTGTTTTTT.

This chain connects TRBV10-3 to TRBJ1-2; D is unresolved. The ends were cut back, 0 bases at V and 0 bases at J, with 17 bases in the middle. Germline CDR1 ENHRY, CDR2 SYGVKD. The CDR3 totals 18 residues. CDR3 sequence (DNA): TGTGCCATCAGTGAGTCGCCCAGGAGAGGGCTAGCTAACTATGGCTACACCTTC. This gives the protein CAISESPRRGLANYGYTF.

V usage is TRBV4-1 and J usage is TRBJ1-4; no reliable D call. V lost 1 base, J lost 8 bases, and 14 bases lay in between. This CDR3 has 15 residues. The germline gives CDR1 MGHRA, CDR2 YSYEKL. CDR3: CASSQVLIGEEKLFF. CDR3 sequence (DNA): TGCGCCAGCAGCCAAGTCTTGATCGGGGAGGAAAAACTGTTTTTT.

The V gene is TRBV29-1, the J gene TRBJ2-7; TRBD2 might be the D (5 bases). The CDR3 is 13 amino acids. V dropped 7 bases and J dropped 2 bases, with 15 bases sitting between them. Germline V lookup: CDR1 SQVTM, CDR2 ANQGSEA. DNA for the CDR3: TGCAGCGCCACACGGGGAGCTACCTACGAGCAGTACTTC. This encodes CSATRGATYEQYF.

The chain links TRBV5-1 to TRBJ2-3; 7 bases match TRBD2. V shed 4 bases, J shed 5 bases, and the junction held 10 bases outside the gene matches. Germline V CDR1 and CDR2: SGHRS, YFSETQ. CDR3 length equals 15 residues. The CDR3 DNA sequence: TGCGCCAGCAGCACGGGACTACCCGGGGTAGATACGCAGTATTTT. Translation: CASSTGLPGVDTQYF.